There are many counts of the clone carrying this TCR beta chain. Its matching antigen is unknown. This beta chain is off target for a library built for alpha chains, so its abundance means little. Indicated time point: sample taken at primary tumor resection. Researchers sequenced whole RNA taken from tumor, nontumor lung or frozen PBMC without sorting. The sample is drawn from a study of spatial heterogeneity in lung cancer. As for the study in general: Sequences of the beta chain were consistently detected in greater numbers than alpha-chain sequences. Findings and caveats of the study: Tumor T cell coverage was estimated at around 7% for alpha and around 13% for beta chains. Expanded intratumoral alpha and beta TCR counts tracked tumor mutation counts.

This CDR3 is built from 13 residues. Germline CDR1 SQVTM, CDR2 ANQGSEA. The V and J ends lost 2 bases and 0 bases respectively, with 7 bases between them. The presence of a unique molecular identifier marked each TCR cDNA molecule. TCRdb recomputed calls from the 5' RACE reads with MiXCR, one row per CDR3 protein. This table holds around 15,000 distinct CDR3 sequences, approximately 6.8% found once. The chain employs TRBV29-1 and TRBJ1-1, with a possible D match to TRBD1 (5 bases). This specimen was lung tumor tissue, taken at surgery. This receptor was obtained from a female donor with early-stage non-small cell lung cancer. CDR3 bases: TGCAGCGTTGAACAGGGCATGAACACTGAAGCTTTCTTT. Encoded protein: CSVEQGMNTEAFF. The complete variable domain, with remaining parts taken from reference TRBV29-1 and TRBJ1-1, reads SAVISQKPSRDICQRGTSLTIQCQVDSQVTMMFWYRQQPGQSLTLIATANQGSEATYESGFVIDKFPISRPNLTFSTLTVSNMSPEDSSIYLCSVEQGMNTEAFFGQGTRLTVV.